A selection of T cell receptor beta chains follows, all from one sample in a study of OX40 agonist ivuxolimab in advanced cancers. Profiled with immunoSEQ multiplex PCR; TCRdb holds only in-frame clones, not every one. Of tens of thousands of clones in the sample, about 90% are singletons; the top ten hold around 0.56%. The sequencing used CD4+ or CD8+ T cells sorted from blood, collected in a trial of the OX40 agonist ivuxolimab. These receptors were taken from an adult with an advanced solid tumor such as melanoma, head and neck, liver or kidney cancer. Both conserved end residues are part of each CDR3. Fields, in order: D gene, V gene, clone size, CDR3 length, J gene, CDR3 DNA, CDR3 protein. A D gene is named only where the DNA matches it firmly. Clone size, where shown, is once, few, many, or a class for clones that have expanded.

D: TRBD2; V: TRBV10-1; size: .; length: 16; J: TRBJ2-3; DNA: TGCGCCAGCAGTTCCGGGACTAGCGGGGGCGGAGATACGCAGTATTTT; CDR3: CASSSGTSGGGDTQYF
D: .; V: TRBV7-2; size: .; length: 13; J: TRBJ1-1; DNA: TGTGCCAGCAGCTTAGGGGGGGTTGCTGAAGCTTTCTTT; CDR3: CASSLGGVAEAFF
D: .; V: TRBV30; size: .; length: 13; J: TRBJ2-4; DNA: TGTGCCTGGAGTGAATTGGGGAAAAACATTCAGTACTTC; CDR3: CAWSELGKNIQYF
D: .; V: TRBV30; size: once; length: 15; J: TRBJ2-3; DNA: TGTGCCTGGAGCGCCATCGACACGAGCACAGATACGCAGTATTTT; CDR3: CAWSAIDTSTDTQYF
D: TRBD1; V: TRBV28; size: .; length: 19; J: TRBJ1-6; DNA: TGTGCCAGCAGGCCAGGGACAGGGTTTTCTTCTACCTTTGGTTCACCCCTCCACTTT; CDR3: CASRPGTGFSSTFGSPLHF
D: .; V: TRBV6-1; size: few; length: 16; J: TRBJ1-1; DNA: TGTGCCAGCAGTGAAAATCAGGGGTTCATCGACACTGAAGCTTTCTTT; CDR3: CASSENQGFIDTEAFF
D: TRBD2; V: TRBV5-1; size: .; length: 15; J: TRBJ2-2; DNA: TGCGCCAGCAGCCCCAGGACTAGCGGTACCGGGGAGCTGTTTTTT; CDR3: CASSPRTSGTGELFF
D: .; V: TRBV7-9; size: .; length: 15; J: TRBJ1-4; DNA: TGTGCCAGCAGCTTAATCGGGACAAGAAGTGAAAAACTGTTTTTT; CDR3: CASSLIGTRSEKLFF
D: TRBD1; V: TRBV18; size: .; length: 14; J: TRBJ1-2; DNA: TGTGCCAGCTCACCAAGGGGACAGGGGTATGGCTACACCTTC; CDR3: CASSPRGQGYGYTF
D: .; V: TRBV30; size: .; length: 13; J: TRBJ1-5; DNA: TGTGCCTGGAGACAGGCCAGCAATCAGCCCCAGCATTTT; CDR3: CAWRQASNQPQHF
D: TRBD1; V: TRBV10-1; size: .; length: 13; J: TRBJ2-7; DNA: TGCGCCAGCAGTGAAGGGGGCCGTAGGGAGCAGTACTTC; CDR3: CASSEGGRREQYF
D: .; V: TRBV11-3; size: .; length: 16; J: TRBJ2-2; DNA: TGTGCCAGCAGCTTAGATCTCAACAGGAATACCGGGGAGCTGTTTTTT; CDR3: CASSLDLNRNTGELFF
D: TRBD2; V: TRBV9; size: .; length: 17; J: TRBJ2-7; DNA: TGTGCCAGCAGCGGGGGACTAGCGGGAGGCCCCGAGGGAGAGCAGTACTTC; CDR3: CASSGGLAGGPEGEQYF
D: .; V: TRBV2; size: .; length: 14; J: TRBJ2-7; DNA: TGTGCCAGTCGAAAGAGCGGTGACTCCTACGAGCAGTACTTC; CDR3: CASRKSGDSYEQYF
D: TRBD1; V: TRBV9; size: .; length: 13; J: TRBJ1-1; DNA: TGTGCCAGCAGCGTAAGGGGGCTACGTGAAGCTTTCTTT; CDR3: CASSVRGLREAFF
D: TRBD1; V: TRBV15; size: once; length: 15; J: TRBJ2-3; DNA: TGTGCCACCAGTGACAGGGTGGGAATCACAGATACGCAGTATTTT; CDR3: CATSDRVGITDTQYF
D: .; V: TRBV21-1; size: once; length: 16; J: TRBJ1-6; DNA: TGTGCCAGCAGCAATCCTCCGGGACTCTGGAGCTCACCCCTCCACTTT; CDR3: CASSNPPGLWSSPLHF
D: .; V: TRBV4-1; size: .; length: 13; J: TRBJ1-2; DNA: TGCGCCAGCAGCCAGGAGACTACAACCGGCTACACCTTC; CDR3: CASSQETTTGYTF
D: .; V: TRBV6-5; size: .; length: 13; J: TRBJ1-2; DNA: TGTGCCAGCAGGCGTCAGGGGAACTATGGCTACACCTTC; CDR3: CASRRQGNYGYTF
D: .; V: TRBV10-1; size: .; length: 11; J: TRBJ1-2; DNA: TGCGCCCCCTGTCTAGCATATGGCTACACCTTC; CDR3: CAPCLAYGYTF
D: .; V: TRBV2; size: .; length: 11; J: TRBJ2-2; DNA: TGTGCCAGCAGTGTGAGGGTGGAGCTGTTTTTT; CDR3: CASSVRVELFF
D: TRBD1; V: TRBV5-1; size: .; length: 15; J: TRBJ1-4; DNA: TGCGCCAGCAGCTTGGAGGCAGGGGGCCATGAAAAACTGTTTTTT; CDR3: CASSLEAGGHEKLFF
D: .; V: TRBV28; size: .; length: 14; J: TRBJ1-4; DNA: TGTGCCAGCAGTTTTGGCAGCCCTAATGAAAAACTGTTTTTT; CDR3: CASSFGSPNEKLFF
D: .; V: TRBV19; size: .; length: 16; J: TRBJ2-3; DNA: TGTGCCAGTCGCCCAGAGGGAAGACTAAATACAGATACGCAGTATTTT; CDR3: CASRPEGRLNTDTQYF
D: TRBD2; V: TRBV10-1; size: .; length: 18; J: TRBJ2-1; DNA: TGCGCCAGCAGTCCGGGACTAGCGGGCACCCTGGGGGTAAATGAGCAGTTCTTC; CDR3: CASSPGLAGTLGVNEQFF
D: .; V: TRBV9; size: .; length: 12; J: TRBJ1-2; DNA: TGTGCCAGCAGCCCCCCCGGGTATGGCTACACCTTC; CDR3: CASSPPGYGYTF
D: .; V: TRBV5-1; size: .; length: 16; J: TRBJ1-1; DNA: TGCGCCAGCAGCTTGGAACGGGCGATTTTGGGTACTGAAGCTTTCTTT; CDR3: CASSLERAILGTEAFF
D: .; V: TRBV5-1; size: .; length: 17; J: TRBJ2-2; DNA: TGCGCCAGCAGCTTGAACCCCGGGGTCGCGAACACCGGGGAGCTGTTTTTT; CDR3: CASSLNPGVANTGELFF
D: TRBD2; V: TRBV5-1; size: .; length: 13; J: TRBJ2-7; DNA: TGCGCCAGCAGCTTGGCCGGGGGGGTAGAGCAGTACTTC; CDR3: CASSLAGGVEQYF
D: TRBD1; V: TRBV27; size: few; length: 14; J: TRBJ1-2; DNA: TGTGCCAGCAGGCCCGGACAGGGGTACTATGGCTACACCTTC; CDR3: CASRPGQGYYGYTF
D: .; V: TRBV27; size: .; length: 13; J: TRBJ1-5; DNA: TGTGCCAGCAGACGGGTGGAGAGTCAGCCCCAGCATTTT; CDR3: CASRRVESQPQHF
D: .; V: TRBV18; size: .; length: 17; J: TRBJ2-7; DNA: TGTGCCAGCTCACCGCGGTCGTGGGACCGGGACGCCTACGAGCAGTACTTC; CDR3: CASSPRSWDRDAYEQYF
D: .; V: TRBV2; size: once; length: 16; J: TRBJ1-5; DNA: TGTGCCAGCAGCGCCCTGGGGTTGGTGGGCAATCAGCCCCAGCATTTT; CDR3: CASSALGLVGNQPQHF
D: .; V: TRBV19; size: .; length: 13; J: TRBJ1-4; DNA: TGTGCCAGTAGTATAAGACAGCTTGAAAAACTGTTTTTT; CDR3: CASSIRQLEKLFF
D: TRBD2; V: TRBV6-5; size: .; length: 15; J: TRBJ2-7; DNA: TGTGCCAGCAGTTACGAGGGCGGGAGGTTGAGCGAGCAGTACTTC; CDR3: CASSYEGGRLSEQYF
D: TRBD1; V: TRBV5-8; size: .; length: 15; J: TRBJ1-5; DNA: TGTGCCAGCAGCCAGGGACAGGGAGTCAATCAGCCCCAGCATTTT; CDR3: CASSQGQGVNQPQHF
D: .; V: TRBV30; size: few; length: 11; J: TRBJ1-1; DNA: TGTGCCTGGAGCATCGGTGGCGGGGCTTTCTTT; CDR3: CAWSIGGGAFF
D: .; V: TRBV7-3; size: .; length: 17; J: TRBJ2-6; DNA: TGTGCCAGCAGCCCAGGAGTCCTTTACTCTGGGGCCAACGTCCTGACTTTC; CDR3: CASSPGVLYSGANVLTF
D: .; V: TRBV18; size: .; length: 16; J: TRBJ1-2; DNA: TGTGCCAGCTCACTCCGGGACGGTTTAGTCAACTATGGCTACACCTTC; CDR3: CASSLRDGLVNYGYTF
D: TRBD2; V: TRBV5-1; size: few; length: 15; J: TRBJ2-5; DNA: TGCGCCAGCAGCTCCTCTAGCGGGGGGAAAGAGACCCAGTACTTC; CDR3: CASSSSSGGKETQYF
D: .; V: TRBV4-1; size: .; length: 14; J: TRBJ2-7; DNA: TGCGCCAGCAGCCAAGCGCCAGGACTCTACGAGCAGTACTTC; CDR3: CASSQAPGLYEQYF
D: TRBD1; V: TRBV19; size: .; length: 14; J: TRBJ2-2; DNA: TGTGCCAGTACCGAGACAGGGGGCCCCGGGGAGCTGTTTTTT; CDR3: CASTETGGPGELFF
D: .; V: TRBV5-1; size: .; length: 17; J: TRBJ2-5; DNA: TGCGCCAGCAGCTTGGGGGGCAATTCCGGGGCCCAAGAGACCCAGTACTTC; CDR3: CASSLGGNSGAQETQYF
D: .; V: TRBV18; size: .; length: 16; J: TRBJ1-4; DNA: TGTGCCAGCTCACCACCTTGGGCGAAGCCGAATGAAAAACTGTTTTTT; CDR3: CASSPPWAKPNEKLFF
D: .; V: TRBV7-8; size: .; length: 13; J: TRBJ2-3; DNA: TGTGCCAGCAGCATCCCTAGCACAGATACGCAGTATTTT; CDR3: CASSIPSTDTQYF
D: .; V: TRBV27; size: .; length: 15; J: TRBJ1-5; DNA: TGTGCCAGCAGTTTATCAGGAGGGGGCAATCAGCCCCAGCATTTT; CDR3: CASSLSGGGNQPQHF
D: .; V: TRBV7-2; size: .; length: 14; J: TRBJ2-2; DNA: TGTGCCAGCAGCTTAGCGGTGAATACCGGGGAGCTGTTTTTT; CDR3: CASSLAVNTGELFF
D: .; V: TRBV7-7; size: .; length: 13; J: TRBJ1-1; DNA: TGTGCTAGCAGCTTGGCGTTGAACACTGAAGCTTTCTTT; CDR3: CASSLALNTEAFF